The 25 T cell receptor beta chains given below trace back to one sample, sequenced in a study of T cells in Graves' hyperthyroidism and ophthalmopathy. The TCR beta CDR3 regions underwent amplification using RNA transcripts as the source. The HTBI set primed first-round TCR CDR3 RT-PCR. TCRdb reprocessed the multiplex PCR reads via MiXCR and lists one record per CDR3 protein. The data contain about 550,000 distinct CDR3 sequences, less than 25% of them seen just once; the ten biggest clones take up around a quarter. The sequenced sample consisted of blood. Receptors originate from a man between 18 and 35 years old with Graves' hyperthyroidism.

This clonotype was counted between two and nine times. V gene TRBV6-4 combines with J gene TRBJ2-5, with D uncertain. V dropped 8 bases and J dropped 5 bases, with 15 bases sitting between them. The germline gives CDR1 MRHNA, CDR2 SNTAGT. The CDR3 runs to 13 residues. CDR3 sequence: CASSRYLWETQYF. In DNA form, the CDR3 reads TGTGCCAGCTCCCGTTACCTCTGGGAGACCCAGTACTTC.

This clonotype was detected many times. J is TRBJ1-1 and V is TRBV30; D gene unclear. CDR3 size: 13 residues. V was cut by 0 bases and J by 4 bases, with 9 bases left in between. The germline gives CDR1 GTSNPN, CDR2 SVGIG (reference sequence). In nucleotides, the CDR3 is TGTGCCTGGAGTGTATGGGAGGGCACTGAAGCTTTCTTT. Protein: CAWSVWEGTEAFF. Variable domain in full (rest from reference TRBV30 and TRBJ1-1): SQTIHQWPATLVQPVGSPLSLECTVEGTSNPNLYWYRQAAGRGLQLLFYSVGIGQISSEVPQNLSASRPQDRQFILSSKKLLLSDSGFYLCAWSVWEGTEAFFGQGTRLTVV.

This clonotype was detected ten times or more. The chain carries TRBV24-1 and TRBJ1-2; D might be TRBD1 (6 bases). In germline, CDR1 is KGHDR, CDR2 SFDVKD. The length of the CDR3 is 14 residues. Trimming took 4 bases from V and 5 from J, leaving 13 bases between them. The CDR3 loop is CATSDPGQGYGYTF. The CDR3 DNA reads TGTGCCACCAGTGACCCGGGACAAGGTTATGGCTACACCTTC.

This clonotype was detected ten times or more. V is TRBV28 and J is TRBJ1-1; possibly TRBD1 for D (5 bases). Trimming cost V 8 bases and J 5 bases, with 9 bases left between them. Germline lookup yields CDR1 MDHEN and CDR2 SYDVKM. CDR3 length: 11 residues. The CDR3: CASSGVTEAFF. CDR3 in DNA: TGTGCCAGCTCGGGGGTGACTGAAGCTTTCTTT.

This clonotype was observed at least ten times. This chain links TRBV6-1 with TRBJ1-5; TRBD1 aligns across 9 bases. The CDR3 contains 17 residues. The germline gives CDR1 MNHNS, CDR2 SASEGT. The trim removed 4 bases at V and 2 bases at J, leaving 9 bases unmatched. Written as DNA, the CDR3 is TGTGCCAGCAGTGCGGGACAGGGACTCCTGGGCAATCAGCCCCAGCATTTT. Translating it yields CASSAGQGLLGNQPQHF.

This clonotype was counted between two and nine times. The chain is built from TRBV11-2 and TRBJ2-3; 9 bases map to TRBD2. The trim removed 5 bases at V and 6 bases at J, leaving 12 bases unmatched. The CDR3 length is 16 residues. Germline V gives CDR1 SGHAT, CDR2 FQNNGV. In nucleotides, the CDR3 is TGTGCCAGCAGCCCGCCCGGCGGGGGGGCTGGTGATACGCAGTATTTT. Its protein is CASSPPGGGAGDTQYF.

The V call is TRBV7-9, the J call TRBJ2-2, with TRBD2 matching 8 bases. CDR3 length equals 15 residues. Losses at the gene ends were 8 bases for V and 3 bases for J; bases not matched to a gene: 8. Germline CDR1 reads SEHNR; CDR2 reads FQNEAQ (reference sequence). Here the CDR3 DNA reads TGTGCCAGCCTTGTCGGGGGGGCCGACACCGGGGAGCTGTTTTTT. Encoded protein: CASLVGGADTGELFF.

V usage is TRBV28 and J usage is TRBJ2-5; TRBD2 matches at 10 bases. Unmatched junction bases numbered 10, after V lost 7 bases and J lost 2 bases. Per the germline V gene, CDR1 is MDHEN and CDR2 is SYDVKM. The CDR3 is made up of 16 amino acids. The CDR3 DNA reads TGTGCCAGCAAGTTGCTAGCGGGGGAAAATCAAGAGACCCAGTACTTC. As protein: CASKLLAGENQETQYF.

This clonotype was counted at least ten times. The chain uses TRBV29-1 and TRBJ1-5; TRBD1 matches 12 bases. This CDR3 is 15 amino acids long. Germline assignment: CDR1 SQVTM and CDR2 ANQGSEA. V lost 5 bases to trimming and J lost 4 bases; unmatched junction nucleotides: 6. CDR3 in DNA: TGCAGCGTTCAAGGGACAGGGGGCTGGAATCAGCCCCAGCATTTT. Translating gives CSVQGTGGWNQPQHF.

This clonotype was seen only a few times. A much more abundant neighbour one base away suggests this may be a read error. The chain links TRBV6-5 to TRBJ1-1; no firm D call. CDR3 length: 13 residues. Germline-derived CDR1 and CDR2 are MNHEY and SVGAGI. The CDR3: CASSYSMGFVELF. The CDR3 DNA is TGTGCCAGCAGTTACTCGATGGGGTTTGTTGAACTCTTT.

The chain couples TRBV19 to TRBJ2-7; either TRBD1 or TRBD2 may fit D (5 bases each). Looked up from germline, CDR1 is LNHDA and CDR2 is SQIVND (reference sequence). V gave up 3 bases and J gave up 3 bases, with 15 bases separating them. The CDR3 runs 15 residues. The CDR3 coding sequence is TGTGCCAGTAGTATCTTGTCAGGGAGAAGCTACGAGCAGTACTTC. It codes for CASSILSGRSYEQYF.

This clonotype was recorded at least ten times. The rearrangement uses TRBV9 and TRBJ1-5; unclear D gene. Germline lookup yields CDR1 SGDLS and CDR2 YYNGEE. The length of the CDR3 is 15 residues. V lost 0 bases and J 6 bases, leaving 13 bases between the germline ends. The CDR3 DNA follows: TGTGCCAGCAGCGTAGGATCAAGCCGAAGTCAGCCCCAGCATTTT. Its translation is CASSVGSSRSQPQHF.

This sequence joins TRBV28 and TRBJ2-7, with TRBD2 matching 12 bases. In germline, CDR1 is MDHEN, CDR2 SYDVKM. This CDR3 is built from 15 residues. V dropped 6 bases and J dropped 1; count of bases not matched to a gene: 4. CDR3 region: CASSRGLAGSYEQYF. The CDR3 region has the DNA TGTGCCAGCAGCCGCGGACTAGCGGGATCCTACGAGCAGTACTTC.

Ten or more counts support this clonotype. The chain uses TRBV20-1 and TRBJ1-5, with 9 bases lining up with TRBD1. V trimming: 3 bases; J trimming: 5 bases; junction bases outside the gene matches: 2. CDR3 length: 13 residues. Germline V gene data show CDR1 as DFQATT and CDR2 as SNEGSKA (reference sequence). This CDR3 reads CSARRTGDQPQHF. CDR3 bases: TGCAGTGCTAGGAGGACAGGGGATCAGCCCCAGCATTTT.

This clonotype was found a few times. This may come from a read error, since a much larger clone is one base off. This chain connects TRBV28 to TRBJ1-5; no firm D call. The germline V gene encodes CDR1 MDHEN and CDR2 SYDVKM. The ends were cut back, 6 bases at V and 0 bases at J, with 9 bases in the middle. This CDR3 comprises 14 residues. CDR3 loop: CASSGRNSNQPQHF. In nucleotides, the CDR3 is TGTGCCAGCAGCGGGAGGAATAGCAATCAGCCCCAGCATTTT. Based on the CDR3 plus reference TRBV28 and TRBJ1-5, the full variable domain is DVKVTQSSRYLVKRTGEKVFLECVQDMDHENMFWYRQDPGLGLRLIYFSYDVKMKEKGDIPEGYSVSREKKERFSLILESASTNQTSMYLCASSGRNSNQPQHFGDGTRLSIL.

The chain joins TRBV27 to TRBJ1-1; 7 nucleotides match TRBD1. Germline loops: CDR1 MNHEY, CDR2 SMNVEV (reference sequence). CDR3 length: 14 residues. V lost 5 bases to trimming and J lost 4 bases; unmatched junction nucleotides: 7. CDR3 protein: CASSLDRVSTEAFF. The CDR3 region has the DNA TGTGCCAGCAGTCTTGACAGGGTAAGCACTGAAGCTTTCTTT.

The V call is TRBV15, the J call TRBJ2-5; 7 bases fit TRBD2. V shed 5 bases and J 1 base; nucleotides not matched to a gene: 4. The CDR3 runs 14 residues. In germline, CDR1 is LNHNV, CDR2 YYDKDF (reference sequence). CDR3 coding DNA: TGTGCCACCAGCGGCCGGACTAGCCAAGAGACCCAGTACTTC. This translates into CATSGRTSQETQYF.

CDR3 nucleotides: TGTGCCAGCAGGTTGGACAGGAACACTGAAGCTTTCTTT. As protein: CASRLDRNTEAFF. The chain recombines TRBV6-1 with TRBJ1-1; perhaps TRBD1 as D (6 bases). The CDR3 spans 13 residues. CDR1 is MNHNS, CDR2 SASEGT, per germline. Trimming removed 6 bases from V and 1 base from J, with 9 bases in between.

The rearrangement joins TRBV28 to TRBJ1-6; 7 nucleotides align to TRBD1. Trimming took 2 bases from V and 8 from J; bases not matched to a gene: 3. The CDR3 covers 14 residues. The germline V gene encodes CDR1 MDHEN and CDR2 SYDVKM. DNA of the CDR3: TGTGCCAGCAGTTTAAGCAGGGGGGATTCACCCCTCCACTTT. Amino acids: CASSLSRGDSPLHF.

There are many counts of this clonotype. This CDR3 is CASSNRDPDQPQHF. The CDR3, as DNA: TGTGCCAGCAGTAACCGGGACCCAGACCAACCCCAGCATTTT. The chain links TRBV6-2 or TRBV6-3 to TRBJ1-5, with a tentative D call TRBD1 (5 bases). Germline V gene lookup returns CDR1 MNHEY and CDR2 SVGEGT. The V gene lost 5 bases and the J gene lost 10 bases, with 18 bases spanning the gap. This CDR3 comprises 14 residues.

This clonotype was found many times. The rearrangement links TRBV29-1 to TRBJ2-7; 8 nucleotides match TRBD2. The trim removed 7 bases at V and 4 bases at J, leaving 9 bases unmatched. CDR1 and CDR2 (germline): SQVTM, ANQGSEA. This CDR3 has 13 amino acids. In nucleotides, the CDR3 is TGCAGCGCCGGGGGGGCGGGGGCGTACGAGCAGTACTTC. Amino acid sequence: CSAGGAGAYEQYF.

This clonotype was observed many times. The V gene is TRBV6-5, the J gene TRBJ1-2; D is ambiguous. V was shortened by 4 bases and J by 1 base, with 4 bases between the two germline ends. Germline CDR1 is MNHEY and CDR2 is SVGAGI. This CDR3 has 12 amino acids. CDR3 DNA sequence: TGTGCCAGCAGTTTTGATAACTATGGCTACACCTTC. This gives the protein CASSFDNYGYTF.

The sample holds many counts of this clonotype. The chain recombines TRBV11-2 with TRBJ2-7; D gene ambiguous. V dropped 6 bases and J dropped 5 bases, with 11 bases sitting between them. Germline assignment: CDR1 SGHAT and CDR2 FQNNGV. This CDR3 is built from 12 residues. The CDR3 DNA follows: TGTGCCAGCAGGCTAGGATTCGACGAGCAGTACTTC. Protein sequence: CASRLGFDEQYF.

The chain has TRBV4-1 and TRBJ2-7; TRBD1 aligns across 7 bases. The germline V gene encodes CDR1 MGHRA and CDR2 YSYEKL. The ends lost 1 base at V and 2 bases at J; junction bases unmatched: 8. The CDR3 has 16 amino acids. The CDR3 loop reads CASSQGLQGQTYEQYF. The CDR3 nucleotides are TGCGCCAGCAGCCAAGGGCTTCAGGGACAGACCTACGAGCAGTACTTC.

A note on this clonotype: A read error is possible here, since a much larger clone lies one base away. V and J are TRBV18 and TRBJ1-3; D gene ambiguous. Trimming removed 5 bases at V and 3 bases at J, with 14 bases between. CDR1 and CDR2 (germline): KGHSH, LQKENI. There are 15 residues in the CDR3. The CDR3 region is CASSSDVTIGNTIYF. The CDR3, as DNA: TGTGCCAGCTCATCGGACGTCACTATTGGAAACACCATATATTTT.